This paragraph covers one T cell receptor beta chain sequence. Its specificity is unknown. Use of 60 Vbeta and 13 Jbeta primers characterized the PCR. The data were produced by immunoSEQ multiplex PCR, yet TCRdb's version contains in-frame clones alone and is incomplete. This table holds 90,000 to 100,000 clones, under 85% found once. The sample originates from a study of cytomegalovirus exposure and HLA in healthy donors. CDR1 and CDR2 from the germline V gene are MDHEN and SYDVKM. Unmatched junction bases numbered 6, after V lost 5 bases and J lost 5 bases. There are 14 residues in the CDR3. Study conclusions and caveats: Associated with cytomegalovirus, according to the listing, were 150 to 200 TCR beta chains. Some V segments could not be told apart, so they were left out, TRBV6-2 and TRBV6-3 among them.

The sample consisted of PBMCs. The TCR comes from a man aged 35 to 55 in good health and CMV-seronegative. V usage is TRBV28 and J usage is TRBJ1-1, with 9 bases fitting TRBD1. CDR3 bases: TGTGCCAGCAGTCCAGGGGACAGGGAGACTGAAGCTTTCTTT. Translating it yields CASSPGDRETEAFF.